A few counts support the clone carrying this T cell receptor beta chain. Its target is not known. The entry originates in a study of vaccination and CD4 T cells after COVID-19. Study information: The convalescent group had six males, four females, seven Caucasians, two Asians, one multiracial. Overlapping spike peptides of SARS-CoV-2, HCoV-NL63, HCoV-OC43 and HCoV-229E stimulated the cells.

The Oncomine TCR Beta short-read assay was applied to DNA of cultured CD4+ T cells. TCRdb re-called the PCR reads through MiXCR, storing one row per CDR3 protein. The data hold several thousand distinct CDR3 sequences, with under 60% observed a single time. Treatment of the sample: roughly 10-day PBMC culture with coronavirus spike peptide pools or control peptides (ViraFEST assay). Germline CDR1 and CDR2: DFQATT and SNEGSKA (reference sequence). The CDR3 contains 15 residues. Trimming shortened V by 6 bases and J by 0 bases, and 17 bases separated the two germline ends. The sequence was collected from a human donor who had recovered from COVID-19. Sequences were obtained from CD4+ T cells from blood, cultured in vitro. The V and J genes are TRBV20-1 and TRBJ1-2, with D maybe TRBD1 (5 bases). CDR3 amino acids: CSASPRAGTNYGYTF. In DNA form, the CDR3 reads TGCAGTGCCTCTCCCCGGGCAGGGACTAACTATGGCTACACCTTC.